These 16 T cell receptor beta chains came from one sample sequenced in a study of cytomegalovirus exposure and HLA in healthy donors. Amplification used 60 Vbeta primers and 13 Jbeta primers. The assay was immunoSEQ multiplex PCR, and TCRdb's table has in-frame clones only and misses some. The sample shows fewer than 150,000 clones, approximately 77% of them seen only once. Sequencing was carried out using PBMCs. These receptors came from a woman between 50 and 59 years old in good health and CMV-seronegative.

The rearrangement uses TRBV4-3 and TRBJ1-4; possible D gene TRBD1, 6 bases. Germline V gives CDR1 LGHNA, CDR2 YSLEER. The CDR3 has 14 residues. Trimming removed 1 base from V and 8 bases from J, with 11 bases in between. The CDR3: CASSQGPGGEKLFF. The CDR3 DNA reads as TGCGCCAGCAGCCAAGGTCCGGGGGGCGAAAAACTGTTTTTT.

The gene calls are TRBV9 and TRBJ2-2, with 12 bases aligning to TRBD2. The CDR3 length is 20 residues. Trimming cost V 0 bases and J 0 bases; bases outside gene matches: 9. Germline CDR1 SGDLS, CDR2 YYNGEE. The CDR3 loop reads CASSVALQTSGGSNTGELFF. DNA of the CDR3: TGTGCCAGCAGCGTAGCCCTACAGACTAGCGGGGGCTCGAACACCGGGGAGCTGTTTTTT.

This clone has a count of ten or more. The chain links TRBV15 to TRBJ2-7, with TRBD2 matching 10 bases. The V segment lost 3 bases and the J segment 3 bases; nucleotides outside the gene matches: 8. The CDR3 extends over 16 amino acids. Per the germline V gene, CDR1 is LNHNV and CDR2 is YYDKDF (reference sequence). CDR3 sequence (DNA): TGTGCCACCAGCAGTAAGCTAGCGGGGGAGAGCTACGAGCAGTACTTC. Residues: CATSSKLAGESYEQYF.

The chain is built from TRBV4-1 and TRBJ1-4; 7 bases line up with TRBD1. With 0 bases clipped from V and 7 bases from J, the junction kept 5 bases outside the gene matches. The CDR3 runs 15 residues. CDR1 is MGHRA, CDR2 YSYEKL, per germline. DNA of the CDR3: TGCGCCAGCAGCCAAGATCCAGGGGGTGGTGAAAAACTGTTTTTT. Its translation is CASSQDPGGGEKLFF.

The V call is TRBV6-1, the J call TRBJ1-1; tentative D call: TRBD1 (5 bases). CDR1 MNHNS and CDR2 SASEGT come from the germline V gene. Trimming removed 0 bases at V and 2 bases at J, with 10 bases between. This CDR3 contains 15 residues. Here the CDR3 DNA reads TGTGCCAGCAGTGAAGCGCGGGGGGTAAACACTGAAGCTTTCTTT. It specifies CASSEARGVNTEAFF.

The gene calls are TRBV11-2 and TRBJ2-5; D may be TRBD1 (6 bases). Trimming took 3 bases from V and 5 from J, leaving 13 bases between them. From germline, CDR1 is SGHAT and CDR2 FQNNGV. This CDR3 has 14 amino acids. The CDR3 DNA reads TGTGCCAGCAGCTTGGGGTGGGGGCGTGAGACCCAGTACTTC. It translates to CASSLGWGRETQYF.

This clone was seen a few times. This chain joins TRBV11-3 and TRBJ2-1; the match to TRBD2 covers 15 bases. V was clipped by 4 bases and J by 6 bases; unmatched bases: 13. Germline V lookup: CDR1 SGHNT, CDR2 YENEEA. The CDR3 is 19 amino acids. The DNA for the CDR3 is TGTGCCAGCAGCTCGATGGGGACTAGCGGGGGGTTTCGACGCAATGAGCAGTTCTTC. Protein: CASSSMGTSGGFRRNEQFF. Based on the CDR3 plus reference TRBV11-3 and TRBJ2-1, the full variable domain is EAGVVQSPRYKIIEKKQPVAFWCNPISGHNTLYWYLQNLGQGPELLIRYENEEAVDDSQLPKDRFSAERLKGVDSTLKIQPAELGDSAVYLCASSSMGTSGGFRRNEQFFGPGTRLTVL.

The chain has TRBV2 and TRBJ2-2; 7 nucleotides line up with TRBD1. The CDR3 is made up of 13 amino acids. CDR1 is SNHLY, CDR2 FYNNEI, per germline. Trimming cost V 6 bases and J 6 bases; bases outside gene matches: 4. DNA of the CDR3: TGTGCCAGCAGAGCGACAGGGTCCGGGGAGCTGTTTTTT. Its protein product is CASRATGSGELFF.

Written as DNA, the CDR3 is TGTGCCAGCACGGCTAGCGGGGTGGAGACCCAGTACTTC. Amino acid sequence: CASTASGVETQYF. The chain has TRBV28 and TRBJ2-5; TRBD2 matches at 9 bases. Germline V gene sequence: CDR1 MDHEN, CDR2 SYDVKM. J lost 5 bases, V lost 7 bases, and 5 bases had no gene match. This CDR3 spans 13 amino acids.

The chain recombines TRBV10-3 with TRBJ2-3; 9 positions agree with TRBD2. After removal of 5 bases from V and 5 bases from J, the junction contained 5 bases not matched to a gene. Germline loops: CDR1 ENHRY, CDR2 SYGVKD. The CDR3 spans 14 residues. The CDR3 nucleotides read TGTGCCATCAGTTTAGCGGGGGTTCAAGATACGCAGTATTTT. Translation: CAISLAGVQDTQYF.

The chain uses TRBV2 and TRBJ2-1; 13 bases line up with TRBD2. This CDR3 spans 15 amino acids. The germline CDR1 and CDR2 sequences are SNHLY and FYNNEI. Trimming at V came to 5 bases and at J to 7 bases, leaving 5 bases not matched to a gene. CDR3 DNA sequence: TGTGCCAGCAGTCCACCGGGACTAGCGGGGAATGAGCAGTTCTTC. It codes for CASSPPGLAGNEQFF.

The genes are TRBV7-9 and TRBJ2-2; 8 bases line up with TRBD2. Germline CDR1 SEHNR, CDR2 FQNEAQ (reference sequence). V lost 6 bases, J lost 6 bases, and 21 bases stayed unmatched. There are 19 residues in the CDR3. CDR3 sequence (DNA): TGTGCCAGCAGTTTACGGGATCCGGGCCGCGGGGGGCGGTCCGGGGAGCTGTTTTTT. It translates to CASSLRDPGRGGRSGELFF. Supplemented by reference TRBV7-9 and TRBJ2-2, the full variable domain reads DTGVSQNPRHKITKRGQNVTFRCDPISEHNRLYWYRQTLGQGPEFLTYFQNEAQLEKSRLLSDRFSAERPKGSFSTLEIQRTEQGDSAMYLCASSLRDPGRGGRSGELFFGEGSRLTVL.

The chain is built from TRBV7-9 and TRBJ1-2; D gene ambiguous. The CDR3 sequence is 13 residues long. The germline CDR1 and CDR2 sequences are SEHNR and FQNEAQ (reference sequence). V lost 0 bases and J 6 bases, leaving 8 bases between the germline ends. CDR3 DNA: TGTGCCAGCAGCTTAGCCGGCAGCGATGGCTACACCTTC. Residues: CASSLAGSDGYTF.

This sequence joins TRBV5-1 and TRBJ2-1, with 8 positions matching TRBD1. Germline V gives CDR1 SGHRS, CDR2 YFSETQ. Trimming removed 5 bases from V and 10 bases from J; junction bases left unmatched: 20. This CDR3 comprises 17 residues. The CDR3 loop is CASRGQGAPSGIKEQFF. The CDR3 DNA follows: TGCGCCAGCAGGGGCCAGGGGGCACCATCAGGGATCAAGGAGCAGTTCTTC.

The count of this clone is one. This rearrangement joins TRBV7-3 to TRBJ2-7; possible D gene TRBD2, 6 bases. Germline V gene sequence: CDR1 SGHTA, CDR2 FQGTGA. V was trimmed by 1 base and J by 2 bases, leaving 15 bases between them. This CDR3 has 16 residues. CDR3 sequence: CASSLRSGSLPYEQYF. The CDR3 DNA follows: TGTGCCAGCAGCTTAAGGAGCGGGTCTCTACCCTACGAGCAGTACTTC.

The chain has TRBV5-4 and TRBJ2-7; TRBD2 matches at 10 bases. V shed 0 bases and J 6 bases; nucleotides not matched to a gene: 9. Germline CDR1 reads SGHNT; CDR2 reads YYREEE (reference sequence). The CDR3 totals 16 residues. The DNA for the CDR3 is TGTGCCAGCAGCTTGGCCAAGGGACTAGCGATTGTCGAGCAGTACTTC. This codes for CASSLAKGLAIVEQYF.